The clone carrying this T cell receptor (beta chain) is termed medium-sized (0.01 to 0.1%). The source of the sample is a study of low-dose radiotherapy and immunotherapy resistance in tumors. Covering alpha and beta chains, TRAV- and TRBV-specific primers were used for the first-strand cDNA. For amplifying TCRs, the PCR ran for around 20 cycles with Phusion, which was used together with a constant-region primer and the adapter on the V primers. Each CDR3 protein is one row after TCRdb ran MiXCR on the reads. The sample holds tens of thousands of distinct CDR3 sequences, 30% to 35% seen once. The time point was: before trial treatment. Sequenced material: PBMCs, taken before treatment. This receptor was obtained from a male donor with gallbladder cancer.

The CDR3 here is CASSGGLAEETQYF. The CDR3 DNA reads TGTGCCAGCAGTGGGGGGCTAGCGGAAGAGACCCAGTACTTC. The chain employs TRBV2 and TRBJ2-5; perhaps TRBD2 as D (7 bases). Deletions cut 4 bases from V and 3 bases from J, with 12 bases between. The V gene's germline CDR1 is SNHLY and CDR2 FYNNEI. The length of the CDR3 is 14 residues.